The 32 T cell receptor beta chains listed next were all sequenced from one sample in a study of cytomegalovirus exposure and HLA in healthy donors. 13 Jbeta primers and 60 Vbeta primers were used for the PCR. TCRdb's copy holds only in-frame clones and misses some; the assay was immunoSEQ multiplex PCR. Here the sample spans approximately 190,000 clones, roughly 80% being singletons. The sample consisted of PBMCs. Receptor source: a man aged 45-65 years in good health and CMV-seronegative.

The sample holds one count of this clone. The genes are TRBV7-9 and TRBJ2-5; maybe TRBD2 (6 bases). The J call may be incorrect, as the DNA end agrees better with TRBJ2-7. Germline V gives CDR1 SEHNR, CDR2 FQNEAQ (reference sequence). CDR3 length: 14 amino acids. CDR3 sequence: CASRPGTQEGEQYF. The CDR3 coding sequence is TGTGCCAGCAGGCCCGGGACTCAGGAAGGCGAGCAGTACTTC.

Concerning this clone: One end of the junction fails to match germline, which may point to a read error. The chain has TRBV7-7 and TRBJ2-1; tentative D call: TRBD2 (7 bases). Germline CDR1 is SSHAT and CDR2 is FNYEAQ (reference sequence). The CDR3 is 14 amino acids. CDR3 DNA sequence: TGTGCTAGCAGCCTCGGGGGGCCCTACAATGAGCAGTTCTTC. Encoded protein: CASSLGGPYNEQFF.

CDR3 nucleotide sequence: TGTGCCAGCAAGCCGGACTATTACTCTGGAAACACCATATATTTT. This translates into CASKPDYYSGNTIYF. The gene calls are TRBV27 and TRBJ1-3; D call uncertain. V was clipped by 7 bases and J by 0 bases, with 13 bases between them. Germline values: CDR1 MNHEY, CDR2 SMNVEV (reference sequence). CDR3 length: 15 residues.

The chain recombines TRBV7-2 with TRBJ1-1; TRBD1 matches at 7 bases. Germline V gene data show CDR1 as SGHTA and CDR2 as FQGNSA. The CDR3 is 14 residues long. The J segment lost 5 bases and the V segment lost 0 bases, leaving 3 bases of the junction unmatched. The CDR3 reads CASSLAGGWTEAFF. CDR3 nucleotide sequence: TGTGCCAGCAGCTTAGCAGGGGGCTGGACTGAAGCTTTCTTT.

This clone was observed a few times. The chain links TRBV5-6 to TRBJ1-4; tentative D call: TRBD1 (6 bases). Germline V gene sequence: CDR1 SGHDT, CDR2 YYEEEE. This CDR3 spans 14 amino acids. V was clipped by 4 bases and J by 6 bases, with 13 bases between them. The CDR3, as DNA: TGTGCCAGCAGCCTACAGGGCCCGGATGAAAAACTGTTTTTT. Translated: CASSLQGPDEKLFF.

The rearrangement joins TRBV7-3 to TRBJ1-6; D call uncertain. The V and J ends lost 5 bases and 7 bases respectively, with 9 bases between them. From germline, CDR1 is SGHTA and CDR2 FQGTGA. The CDR3 is 13 amino acids. CDR3 sequence: CASSLKSNSPLHF. DNA for the CDR3: TGTGCCAGCAGCCTTAAATCCAATTCACCCCTCCACTTT.

A single count supports this clone. The chain joins TRBV10-3 to TRBJ1-5, with 9 bases fitting TRBD1. V lost 6 bases to trimming and J lost 2 bases; unmatched junction nucleotides: 2. Germline V gene sequence: CDR1 ENHRY, CDR2 SYGVKD. The CDR3 is 14 amino acids. In DNA, the CDR3 is TGTGCCATCAGGGGACAGGGTGGCAATCAGCCCCAGCATTTT. Its translation: CAIRGQGGNQPQHF.

The CDR3, as DNA: TGTGCCAGCAGCCCCTCGACAGGATACTCCTATAATTCACCCCTCCACTTT. Its protein product is CASSPSTGYSYNSPLHF. This chain uses TRBV5-5 with TRBJ1-6; D possibly corresponds to TRBD1 (6 bases). Germline CDR1 and CDR2: SGHKS and YYEKEE (reference sequence). Trimming took off 4 bases at V and 0 bases at J, with 14 bases between the two ends. The CDR3 extends over 17 amino acids.

This clone was seen more than once but under ten times. The chain links TRBV5-4 to TRBJ1-1, with D unresolved. CDR1 and CDR2 (germline): SGHNT, YYREEE (reference sequence). V was pared by 1 base and J by 2 bases, with 6 bases between. This CDR3 contains 13 residues. The CDR3 is CASSLTVNTEAFF. For the CDR3, the DNA is TGTGCCAGCAGCTTGACAGTTAACACTGAAGCTTTCTTT.

About this clone: The junction shows a germline mismatch at one end, possibly a read error. The rearrangement joins TRBV20-1 to TRBJ1-1, with D uncertain. Germline assignment: CDR1 DFQATT and CDR2 SNEGSKA (reference sequence). The CDR3 consists of 11 residues. CDR3 region: CSARGGLGAFF. CDR3 DNA sequence: TGCAGTGCAAGAGGAGGTTTAGGAGCTTTCTTT.

CDR3 bases: TGTGCCAGCAGCCCCGGCGGGACGGTCGTGGAGACCCAGTACTTC. Translation: CASSPGGTVVETQYF. The genes are TRBV5-4 and TRBJ2-5; the D gene is possibly TRBD2 (6 bases). The V end lost 4 bases, the J end lost 5 bases, and 18 bases lay between the germline ends. Looked up from germline, CDR1 is SGHNT and CDR2 is YYREEE (reference sequence). CDR3 length: 15 amino acids.

This sequence joins TRBV27 and TRBJ1-2, with a weak D call TRBD1 (6 bases). CDR1 is MNHEY and CDR2 is SMNVEV in the germline V gene (reference sequence). The CDR3 has 17 residues. V dropped 5 bases and J dropped 3 bases, with 22 bases sitting between them. The CDR3 is CASSDHLFTGRDYGYTF. The CDR3 coding sequence is TGTGCCAGCAGTGATCACCTTTTTACAGGGAGGGACTATGGCTACACCTTC.

The chain employs TRBV6-5 and TRBJ2-1; tentatively, D is TRBD2 (5 bases). V was cut by 2 bases and J by 10 bases, with 18 bases left in between. The germline gives CDR1 MNHEY, CDR2 SVGAGI. The CDR3 runs to 15 residues. The CDR3 region is CASSYAGLLLEEQFF. The DNA for the CDR3 is TGTGCCAGCAGTTACGCCGGACTGCTTCTTGAAGAGCAGTTCTTC.

This chain joins TRBV7-3 and TRBJ2-1; tentatively, D is TRBD2 (5 bases). V lost 5 bases and J lost 8, with 10 bases in between. The germline gives CDR1 SGHTA, CDR2 FQGTGA. The CDR3 is 12 amino acids. The CDR3: CASSQAGDEQFF. The DNA for the CDR3 is TGTGCCAGCAGCCAAGCCGGGGATGAGCAGTTCTTC. Variable domain in full (rest from reference TRBV7-3 and TRBJ2-1): GAGVSQTPSNKVTEKGKYVELRCDPISGHTALYWYRQSLGQGPEFLIYFQGTGAADDSGLPNDRFFAVRPEGSVSTLKIQRTERGDSAVYLCASSQAGDEQFFGPGTRLTVL.

The chain joins TRBV6-5 to TRBJ1-1; unclear D gene. Germline CDR1 reads MNHEY; CDR2 reads SVGAGI. V was trimmed by 3 bases and J by 7 bases, leaving 12 bases between them. The CDR3 contains 13 residues. In nucleotides, the CDR3 is TGTGCCAGCAGTTATGGAGGGTCCTATGAAGCTTTCTTT. Its translation: CASSYGGSYEAFF.

The chain is built from TRBV30 and TRBJ1-4; TRBD1 matches at 7 bases. Trimming cost V 1 base and J 7 bases; bases outside gene matches: 3. The CDR3 has 13 amino acids. Germline loops: CDR1 GTSNPN, CDR2 SVGIG (reference sequence). The CDR3 bases are TGTGCCTGGAGTGGGTACAGGGGTGAAAAACTGTTTTTT. Its protein product is CAWSGYRGEKLFF. Drawing the rest from reference TRBV30 and TRBJ1-4, the complete variable domain is SQTIHQWPATLVQPVGSPLSLECTVEGTSNPNLYWYRQAAGRGLQLLFYSVGIGQISSEVPQNLSASRPQDRQFILSSKKLLLSDSGFYLCAWSGYRGEKLFFGSGTQLSVL.

The chain couples TRBV6-6 to TRBJ2-1, with TRBD2 matching 7 bases. Germline-derived CDR1 and CDR2 are MNHNY and SVGAGI (reference sequence). V lost 2 bases, J lost 0 bases, and 4 bases stayed unmatched. The CDR3 is 16 amino acids. The CDR3 reads CASSYGGVSSYNEQFF. The CDR3 coding sequence is TGTGCCAGCAGTTACGGGGGGGTCAGCTCCTACAATGAGCAGTTCTTC.

Concerning this clone itself: At one end, the junction sequence differs from germline, possibly due to a read error. This chain links TRBV7-9 with TRBJ1-4; possibly TRBD1 for D (6 bases). CDR3 size: 14 residues. CDR1 SEHNR and CDR2 FQNEAQ come from the germline V gene (reference sequence). The CDR3 spells CSSSLVQGGEKLFF. CDR3 bases: TGTTCCAGCAGCTTAGTACAGGGCGGAGAAAAACTGTTTTTT.

The chain couples TRBV5-6 to TRBJ1-4, with D unclear. The V gene lost 2 bases and the J gene lost 10 bases, with 9 bases spanning the gap. Germline CDR1 and CDR2: SGHDT and YYEEEE. This CDR3 comprises 12 residues. DNA of the CDR3: TGTGCCAGCAGCTTAACCCGGGGAAAACTGTTTTTT. Protein: CASSLTRGKLFF.

This clone was seen more than once but under ten times. This rearrangement joins TRBV9 to TRBJ2-1, with 8 bases matching TRBD2. The trim removed 3 bases at V and 4 bases at J, leaving 9 bases unmatched. The CDR3 runs 16 residues. Germline CDR1 reads SGDLS; CDR2 reads YYNGEE. The CDR3 loop is CASSAFDGRGYNEQFF. CDR3 nucleotides: TGTGCCAGCAGCGCATTCGACGGGAGGGGATACAATGAGCAGTTCTTC. The full variable domain, with the rest looked up from reference TRBV9 and TRBJ2-1, is DSGVTQTPKHLITATGQRVTLRCSPRSGDLSVYWYQQSLDQGLQFLIQYYNGEERAKGNILERFSAQQFPDLHSELNLSSLELGDSALYFCASSAFDGRGYNEQFFGPGTRLTVL.

CDR3 nucleotide sequence: TGTGCCAGCATCACCGGACAGGGGGCGGTCGGGGAGCTGTTTTTT. The encoded protein is CASITGQGAVGELFF. The rearrangement joins TRBV6-1 to TRBJ2-2; 11 positions match TRBD1. Trimming took 7 bases from V and 7 from J; bases not matched to a gene: 8. The CDR3 is made up of 15 amino acids. Germline V gene sequence: CDR1 MNHNS, CDR2 SASEGT.

The V and J genes are TRBV11-2 and TRBJ1-2, with a weak D call TRBD1 (5 bases). Germline V lookup: CDR1 SGHAT, CDR2 FQNNGV. The CDR3 is made up of 14 amino acids. V gave up 5 bases and J gave up 0 bases, with 10 bases separating them. This CDR3 reads CASSATASNYGYTF. The DNA of the CDR3 is TGTGCCAGCAGCGCGACAGCGTCTAACTATGGCTACACCTTC.

This clone was picked up a small number of times. This CDR3 is CASSTPRDRLNLNEKLFF. In DNA form, the CDR3 reads TGCGCCAGCAGCACCCCCCGGGACAGATTAAACCTGAATGAAAAACTGTTTTTT. The chain joins TRBV4-1 to TRBJ1-4; 7 positions agree with TRBD1. CDR3 length: 18 residues. V shed 5 bases, J shed 5 bases, and the junction held 17 bases outside the gene matches. Germline V gene lookup returns CDR1 MGHRA and CDR2 YSYEKL.

The chain links TRBV10-3 to TRBJ1-6; D is unresolved. The CDR3 loop spans 14 amino acids. Germline V CDR1 and CDR2: ENHRY, SYGVKD. V lost 8 bases and J lost 2, with 10 bases in between. The CDR3 DNA is TGTGCCATCCGATCGGGAGCCTATAATTCACCCCTCCACTTT. Translation gives CAIRSGAYNSPLHF.

In regard to this clone: This sample also contains other DNA sequences that code for the same CDR3. This rearrangement joins TRBV2 to TRBJ1-5, with TRBD1 as a possible D gene (5 bases). In germline, CDR1 is SNHLY, CDR2 FYNNEI. The germline V and J ends were trimmed by 11 bases and 1 base, with 15 bases remaining between them. This CDR3 is 14 amino acids long. The CDR3 is CASRGGVSNQPQHF. The CDR3 bases are TGTGCCTCCCGGGGGGGGGTGAGCAATCAGCCCCAGCATTTT.

This clone was observed a few times. V and J are TRBV27 and TRBJ1-1, with a weak D call TRBD1 (5 bases). This CDR3 has 13 residues. CDR1 and CDR2 from the germline V gene are MNHEY and SMNVEV (reference sequence). V dropped 6 bases and J dropped 6 bases, with 14 bases sitting between them. CDR3 residues: CASSVRGIAEAFF. The CDR3 region has the DNA TGTGCCAGCAGCGTAAGGGGAATCGCTGAAGCTTTCTTT.

V is TRBV4-3 and J is TRBJ2-2; 9 positions agree with TRBD1. CDR3 length: 17 residues. Trimming cost V 3 bases and J 0 bases; bases outside gene matches: 5. The germline gives CDR1 LGHNA, CDR2 YSLEER. CDR3 coding DNA: TGCGCCAGCAGCCATCCACGACAGGGGGCGAACACCGGGGAGCTGTTTTTT. It specifies CASSHPRQGANTGELFF.

The chain uses TRBV7-8 and TRBJ1-2, with 7 bases that match TRBD1. Germline assignment: CDR1 SGHVS and CDR2 FQNEAQ. Losses at the gene ends were 4 bases for V and 2 bases for J; bases not matched to a gene: 7. The CDR3 has 15 residues. The chain's CDR3 is CASSSDRDPNYGYTF. The CDR3 DNA follows: TGTGCCAGCAGCTCCGACAGGGATCCAAACTATGGCTACACCTTC.

The rearrangement uses TRBV4-1 and TRBJ2-7, with a tentative D call TRBD1 (5 bases). V lost 5 bases to trimming and J lost 1 base, with 15 bases between them. CDR3 length: 15 amino acids. Germline CDR1 MGHRA, CDR2 YSYEKL. CDR3 in amino acids: CASSDIGVGSYEQYF. CDR3 sequence (DNA): TGCGCCAGCAGCGACATAGGGGTAGGGTCCTACGAGCAGTACTTC.

The gene calls are TRBV5-1 and TRBJ2-5, with 8 nucleotides matching TRBD2. The germline V gene has CDR1 SGHRS and CDR2 YFSETQ. The CDR3 loop spans 15 amino acids. V shed 7 bases and J 1 base; nucleotides not matched to a gene: 9. CDR3 nucleotide sequence: TGCGCCAGCCGGATAAGCGGGGGATTCCAAGAGACCCAGTACTTC. It is translated as CASRISGGFQETQYF.

The chain links TRBV4-1 to TRBJ2-1, with 9 bases lining up with TRBD1. The CDR3 has 15 amino acids. CDR1 and CDR2 from the germline V gene are MGHRA and YSYEKL. V dropped 3 bases and J dropped 8; count of bases not matched to a gene: 8. CDR3 sequence (DNA): TGCGCCAGCAGCCACCCGGACAGGGGACGTGATGAGCAGTTCTTC. This gives the protein CASSHPDRGRDEQFF.

The chain uses TRBV19 and TRBJ1-4; D ambiguous. Trimming pared 6 bases from V and 5 bases from J, leaving 13 bases between. The CDR3 is 14 amino acids. CDR1 is LNHDA and CDR2 is SQIVND in the germline V gene (reference sequence). The CDR3 here is CASSQTRRNEKLFF. Written as DNA, the CDR3 is TGTGCCAGTAGCCAGACCCGGAGGAATGAAAAACTGTTTTTT.